This T cell receptor (beta chain) came from a study of T cells in Graves' hyperthyroidism and ophthalmopathy. Study-level results: Prediction of ophthalmopathy progression came a median roughly 6.4 months pre-onset. Among thyroid clonotypes expanded above 0.001, most also appeared in blood.

V was trimmed by 5 bases and J by 2 bases, leaving 10 bases between them. This CDR3 is 13 amino acids long. Per germline, CDR1 SEHNR and CDR2 FQNEAQ (reference sequence). Regions amplified from RNA transcripts were the TCR beta CDR3 regions. A first-round RT-PCR of the TCR CDR3 used the HTBI primer set. Each CDR3 protein gets one entry after TCRdb re-called the multiplex PCR reads with MiXCR. There are approximately 700,000 distinct CDR3 sequences in the sample; roughly 45% occur only once, and about 7.2% lies in the top ten. This clonotype has a single count. What it binds is unknown. Investigators excluded patients with uncontrolled infection, other autoimmune disease, pregnancy or lactation.

The J gene is TRBJ2-7, the V gene TRBV7-9; tentative D call: TRBD1 (5 bases). The source is an adult man with Graves' disease, either hyperthyroidism or ophthalmopathy (not recorded which). Material for sequencing was peripheral blood or thyroid tissue (not recorded which). The CDR3 sequence: CASSQTVPYEQYF. CDR3 in DNA: TGTGCCAGCAGCCAGACAGTCCCCTACGAGCAGTACTTC.